This TCR beta chain derives from a study of T cells in Graves' hyperthyroidism and ophthalmopathy. TCR beta CDR3 regions were amplified from RNA. RT-PCR in the first round (using the HTBI primer set) targeted the TCR CDR3. TCRdb itself ran the multiplex PCR reads through MiXCR, one entry per CDR3 protein. Here the sample spans about 560,000 distinct CDR3 sequences, 16% being singletons. This CDR3 spans 13 amino acids. V was cut by 1 base and J by 6 bases, with 7 bases left in between. From germline, CDR1 is SGHTA and CDR2 FQGNSA. This clonotype has ten or more counts. This chain uses TRBV7-2 with TRBJ2-1; D gene unclear. The sequence came from a woman aged 18-29 years with Graves' hyperthyroidism. The sequenced sample was blood. CDR3 loop: CASSLVPSNEQFF. CDR3 sequence (DNA): TGTGCCAGCAGCTTAGTCCCTAGCAATGAGCAGTTCTTC. The variable domain in full, completed from reference TRBV7-2 and TRBJ2-1, reads GAGVSQSPSNKVTEKGKDVELRCDPISGHTALYWYRQSLGQGLEFLIYFQGNSAPDKSGLPSDRFSAERTGGSVSTLTIQRTQQEDSAVYLCASSLVPSNEQFFGPGTRLTVL.